This T cell receptor beta chain was found in a study of blood T cell repertoires in COVID-19. Study as a whole: COVID-19 samples from acute and convalescent phases originated in the United States, Italy and Spain. Nucleic acid was either cDNA or gDNA, and it came from T cells, B-cell-depleted T cells, or PBMCs.

In the source study's methods: Reference gene primer amplification gave nucleated cell count estimates. Produced via immunoSEQ multiplex PCR; TCRdb's table is partial and in-frame only. V, J and clone size derive from that table, while D and trimming were established from the DNA sequence. The sample records roughly 60,000 clones, roughly 87% being singletons. The TCR comes from a man between 45 and 60 years old with active COVID-19. Specimen: peripheral blood.

The CDR3 is CASSVQQGLAKNIQYF. For the CDR3, the DNA is TGTGCCAGCAGCGTACAACAGGGGTTAGCCAAAAACATTCAGTACTTC. The chain links TRBV7-2 to TRBJ2-4; 7 positions match TRBD1. This CDR3 comprises 16 residues. J was trimmed by 0 bases and V by 5 bases; bases with no gene match: 7. CDR1 is SGHTA and CDR2 is FQGNSA in the germline V gene.